Following are 20 T cell receptor beta chains from one sample sequenced in a study of blood T cell repertoires in COVID-19. Profiling relied on immunoSEQ multiplex PCR, and the TCRdb table lists in-frame clones only, not all of them. The sample gives roughly 97,000 clones, 87% of which show up once; 15% to 20% is in the top ten. What was sequenced was peripheral blood. The receptor set was obtained from a human donor in a cohort sampled during active COVID-19.

J is TRBJ2-7 and V is TRBV7-2; D possibly corresponds to TRBD2 (5 bases). Trimming pared 6 bases from V and 4 bases from J, leaving 13 bases between. This CDR3 is built from 13 residues. Germline lookup yields CDR1 SGHTA and CDR2 FQGNSA. The DNA of the CDR3 is TGTGCCAGCAGGCAACCAAGCGGATACGAGCAGTACTTC. Translation: CASRQPSGYEQYF.

This clone was seen a single time. The rearrangement links TRBV25-1 to TRBJ1-4; D is ambiguous. The germline CDR1 and CDR2 sequences are MGHDK and SYGVNS. The CDR3 sequence is 13 residues long. Trimming left V 1 base short and J 8 bases short, with 8 bases between. CDR3 amino acids: CASSEWVREKLFF. CDR3 in DNA: TGTGCCAGCAGTGAATGGGTGAGGGAAAAACTGTTTTTT.

The chain combines TRBV3-1 (or the pseudogene TRBV3-2) with TRBJ2-7; D ambiguous. V was cut by 3 bases and J by 3 bases, with 3 bases left in between. Germline V lookup: CDR1 LGHDT, CDR2 YNNKEL (reference sequence). The CDR3 covers 11 residues. The CDR3 nucleotides are TGTGCCAGCAGCCATAGCTACGAGCAGTACTTC. Translating it yields CASSHSYEQYF.

The sample holds a few counts of this clone. The V call is TRBV5-4, the J call TRBJ2-7; perhaps TRBD1 as D (5 bases). The germline V gene has CDR1 SGHNT and CDR2 YYREEE (reference sequence). CDR3 size: 16 residues. Trimming left V 0 bases short and J 2 bases short, with 15 bases between. CDR3 residues: CASSLASLGATYEQYF. The CDR3 nucleotides read TGTGCCAGCAGCTTGGCCTCTTTAGGGGCAACCTACGAGCAGTACTTC.

The gene calls are TRBV9 and TRBJ2-3; D unclear. CDR3 length: 11 amino acids. The germline V gene has CDR1 SGDLS and CDR2 YYNGEE. V dropped 4 bases and J dropped 8 bases, with 8 bases sitting between them. CDR3 sequence reads: CASSQLGTQYF. The CDR3 nucleotides are TGTGCCAGCAGCCAGCTAGGTACGCAGTATTTT.

The V and J genes are TRBV5-5 and TRBJ2-7; D unclear. The germline gives CDR1 SGHKS, CDR2 YYEKEE (reference sequence). CDR3 length equals 14 residues. Deletions cut 1 base from V and 1 base from J, with 9 bases between. In DNA form, the CDR3 reads TGTGCCAGCAGCTTGTACCCCCGGTCCTACGAGCAGTACTTC. Amino acids: CASSLYPRSYEQYF.

The gene calls are TRBV27 and TRBJ2-1, with 12 nucleotides matching TRBD2. The CDR3 extends over 15 amino acids. The V and J ends lost 7 bases and 4 bases, in that order; junction bases with no gene match: 5. From germline, CDR1 is MNHEY and CDR2 SMNVEV (reference sequence). This chain's CDR3 is CASTLTSGRYNEQFF. CDR3 DNA: TGTGCCAGCACTTTGACTAGCGGGAGATACAATGAGCAGTTCTTC.

This clone was found once. The chain combines TRBV9 with TRBJ1-1; D unclear. Trimming shortened V by 1 base and J by 1 base, and 11 bases separated the two germline ends. From germline, CDR1 is SGDLS and CDR2 YYNGEE. This CDR3 is built from 15 residues. The CDR3 DNA follows: TGTGCCAGCAGCGTAACCCACGGTAGGAACACTGAAGCTTTCTTT. It codes for CASSVTHGRNTEAFF. Together with reference TRBV9 and TRBJ1-1, the CDR3 gives the full variable domain: DSGVTQTPKHLITATGQRVTLRCSPRSGDLSVYWYQQSLDQGLQFLIQYYNGEERAKGNILERFSAQQFPDLHSELNLSSLELGDSALYFCASSVTHGRNTEAFFGQGTRLTVV.

The chain has TRBV5-4 and TRBJ2-3; D possibly corresponds to TRBD2 (6 bases). The CDR3 is 18 amino acids. The germline V and J ends were trimmed by 0 bases and 4 bases, with 21 bases remaining between them. CDR1 is SGHNT, CDR2 YYREEE, per germline (reference sequence). For the CDR3, the DNA is TGTGCCAGCAGCTTGGATGGGACTCAAAGGTTGGGTGCAGATACGCAGTATTTT. This gives the protein CASSLDGTQRLGADTQYF.

The J gene is TRBJ2-1, the V gene TRBV19; 7 bases align to TRBD1. This CDR3 has 14 residues. From germline, CDR1 is LNHDA and CDR2 SQIVND (reference sequence). The ends lost 8 bases at V and 6 bases at J; junction bases unmatched: 10. DNA for the CDR3: TGTGCCAGTTCTTTCCCCGACAGGGCCAATGAGCAGTTCTTC. As protein: CASSFPDRANEQFF.

The chain has TRBV9 and TRBJ2-1; 8 nucleotides agree with TRBD1. Trimming removed 4 bases from V and 0 bases from J; junction bases left unmatched: 3. This CDR3 is built from 15 residues. Germline V gives CDR1 SGDLS, CDR2 YYNGEE. The CDR3 sequence: CASSQGQDSYNEQFF. The DNA of the CDR3 is TGTGCCAGCAGCCAGGGACAGGACTCCTACAATGAGCAGTTCTTC. Using reference TRBV9 and TRBJ2-1 for the parts outside the CDR3, the full variable domain is DSGVTQTPKHLITATGQRVTLRCSPRSGDLSVYWYQQSLDQGLQFLIQYYNGEERAKGNILERFSAQQFPDLHSELNLSSLELGDSALYFCASSQGQDSYNEQFFGPGTRLTVL.

This clone was recorded a few times. The chain links TRBV25-1 to TRBJ2-7; TRBD2 agrees at 7 bases. CDR3 size: 14 residues. The germline gives CDR1 MGHDK, CDR2 SYGVNS. The J segment lost 1 base and the V segment lost 5 bases, leaving 5 bases of the junction unmatched. CDR3 region: CASSREEGSYEQYF. In nucleotides, the CDR3 is TGTGCCAGCAGTCGGGAGGAGGGGTCCTACGAGCAGTACTTC.

This chain connects TRBV6-6 to TRBJ2-7; 9 nucleotides align to TRBD1. Per the germline V gene, CDR1 is MNHNY and CDR2 is SVGAGI (reference sequence). The V gene end was trimmed by 0 bases and the J gene end by 5 bases; junction bases not matched to a gene: 5. The CDR3 runs to 15 residues. The CDR3 coding sequence is TGTGCCAGCAGTTACTCGCCGGGACAGGGAGACGAGCAGTACTTC. It encodes CASSYSPGQGDEQYF.

This chain links TRBV11-2 with TRBJ2-5, with TRBD2 matching 7 bases. The length of the CDR3 is 16 residues. The V and J ends lost 5 bases and 2 bases, in that order; junction bases with no gene match: 11. Per the germline V gene, CDR1 is SGHAT and CDR2 is FQNNGV. In DNA, the CDR3 is TGTGCCAGCAGCGCAAGGAGCGGGACCTTACAAGAGACCCAGTACTTC. This translates into CASSARSGTLQETQYF.

V is TRBV6-5 and J is TRBJ2-5; 10 bases are a match to TRBD2. V gave up 2 bases and J gave up 4 bases; unmatched junction bases: 7. CDR3 size: 16 residues. Germline-derived CDR1 and CDR2 are MNHEY and SVGAGI. The CDR3 here is CASSYHYRTSGETQYF. For the CDR3, the DNA is TGTGCCAGCAGTTACCACTACCGGACTAGCGGAGAGACCCAGTACTTC.

In nucleotides, the CDR3 is TGTGCCAGCAGCCGTACAGGGAATAATTCACCCCTCCACTTT. As protein: CASSRTGNNSPLHF. This rearrangement joins TRBV11-1 to TRBJ1-6; the D gene is possibly TRBD1 (6 bases). This CDR3 has 14 amino acids. Germline CDR1 and CDR2: SGHAT and FQDESV (reference sequence). V was shortened by 5 bases and J by 5 bases, with 10 bases between the two germline ends.

The V gene is TRBV4-1, the J gene TRBJ2-7; 7 nucleotides agree with TRBD1. Losses at the gene ends were 1 base for V and 7 bases for J; bases not matched to a gene: 10. Germline V gives CDR1 MGHRA, CDR2 YSYEKL. CDR3 size: 15 residues. DNA for the CDR3: TGCGCCAGCAGCCAAGTAGGCAGGGGGATAAAAGAGCAGTACTTC. It specifies CASSQVGRGIKEQYF.

The J gene is TRBJ1-1, the V gene TRBV2, with 7 bases fitting TRBD1. The CDR3 spans 13 residues. The junction had 9 bases not matched to a gene; V was cut back by 8 bases and J by 6 bases. The germline gives CDR1 SNHLY, CDR2 FYNNEI. The CDR3 DNA reads TGTGCCAGCGAGGAACAGGGGAAGTCTGAAGCTTTCTTT. This gives the protein CASEEQGKSEAFF.

This chain uses TRBV12-3 or TRBV12-4 with TRBJ1-6; D gene unclear. Trimming stripped 6 bases from V and 9 bases from J, with 9 bases between. The CDR3 runs to 12 residues. CDR3 sequence: CASSLPGSPLHF. As DNA, the CDR3 is TGTGCCAGCAGCCTTCCAGGTTCACCCCTCCACTTT.

The chain employs TRBV9 and TRBJ2-5; 9 bases fit TRBD2. Germline CDR1 reads SGDLS; CDR2 reads YYNGEE. The CDR3 runs 18 residues. With V trimmed by 4 bases and J by 4 bases, 17 bases remained unmatched. CDR3 DNA sequence: TGTGCCAGCAGCCCAAGCGGGAGCGGGAGGACTGTAGGAGAGACCCAGTACTTC. This sequence encodes CASSPSGSGRTVGETQYF.